The 23 T cell receptor beta chains below come from one sample, sequenced in a study of T-cell reconstitution after alpha-beta-depleted transplantation in children. Preparation of the TCRbeta library involved a method that used unique molecular identifiers. TCRdb re-derived calls from the PCR reads in MiXCR, one entry per CDR3 protein. Counted here are 140,000 or so distinct CDR3 sequences, 7.5% to 9% occurring once; the ten biggest clones make up about a sixth. The sequenced sample was PBMCs, mostly from graft donor cells, obtained 180 days after TCRalphabeta/CD19-depleted stem cell transplant. The receptors derive from a female patient aged 2-10 years who had a stem cell transplant for congenital amegakaryocytic thrombocytopenia, so the T cells may come from the graft donor.

In its sample, this clonotype was seen many times. The V call is TRBV28, the J call TRBJ2-7; no clear D. V was shortened by 7 bases and J by 5 bases, with 9 bases between the two germline ends. CDR1 is MDHEN and CDR2 is SYDVKM in the germline V gene. The CDR3 has 11 amino acids. The CDR3 nucleotides are TGTGCCAGCACAGTCCGGGACGAGCAGTACTTC. Protein sequence: CASTVRDEQYF.

This clonotype was counted ten times or more. The chain joins TRBV20-1 to TRBJ1-1; 8 bases are shared with TRBD1. Germline V gene sequence: CDR1 DFQATT, CDR2 SNEGSKA (reference sequence). This CDR3 comprises 16 residues. V shed 3 bases and J 0 bases; nucleotides not matched to a gene: 9. The CDR3 here is CSASPQGAYMNTEAFF. The CDR3 DNA reads TGCAGTGCTAGTCCGCAGGGGGCGTACATGAACACTGAAGCTTTCTTT.

This clonotype was seen at least ten times. The V gene is TRBV6-5, the J gene TRBJ2-1, with 7 nucleotides matching TRBD2. V shed 5 bases, J shed 9 bases, and the junction held 16 bases outside the gene matches. Per the germline V gene, CDR1 is MNHEY and CDR2 is SVGAGI. The CDR3 length is 16 residues. The CDR3 region has the DNA TGTGCCAGCAGTCGGGGTGGGGGGAGGGCCCTCGGTGAGCAGTTCTTC. Its translation: CASSRGGGRALGEQFF.

This clonotype was recorded at least ten times. CDR3 nucleotides: TGTGCCAGCAGCCCTACCCAGACGGATAATTCACCCCTCCACTTT. It encodes CASSPTQTDNSPLHF. This chain joins TRBV12-3 or TRBV12-4 and TRBJ1-6; no definite D call. The germline V and J ends were trimmed by 6 bases and 5 bases, with 14 bases remaining between them. The CDR3 has 15 amino acids.

This clonotype appeared many times. The chain couples TRBV28 to TRBJ1-1; 10 bases line up with TRBD1. CDR1 is MDHEN and CDR2 is SYDVKM in the germline V gene. J gave up 8 bases and V 4 bases, and 16 bases lay outside the gene matches. CDR3 size: 17 residues. CDR3 DNA sequence: TGTGCCAGCAGTTCGGTGTTGTGGGACAGGGGATTTTCCGAAGCTTTCTTT. The encoded protein is CASSSVLWDRGFSEAFF.

This clonotype was seen a handful of times. The chain links TRBV4-1 to TRBJ2-7; D unresolved. V lost 1 base to trimming and J lost 3 bases, with 7 bases between them. Germline loops: CDR1 MGHRA, CDR2 YSYEKL. The CDR3 runs to 13 residues. CDR3 residues: CASSQVGRYEQYF. The CDR3 DNA sequence: TGCGCCAGCAGCCAAGTCGGTCGCTACGAGCAGTACTTC.

This clonotype was seen ten or more times. The rearrangement uses TRBV6-5 and TRBJ2-7, with D maybe TRBD1 (6 bases). Deletions cut 1 base from V and 2 bases from J, with 9 bases between. CDR3 size: 14 residues. Germline-derived CDR1 and CDR2 are MNHEY and SVGAGI. In nucleotides, the CDR3 is TGTGCCAGCAGTTACTGGACAGAAGCCTACGAGCAGTACTTC. Amino acids: CASSYWTEAYEQYF.

Points on this clonotype: This could be a read error, since a much larger clone is one nucleotide away. The V and J genes are TRBV5-4 and TRBJ2-1; D might be TRBD1 (6 bases). Germline CDR1 reads SGHNT; CDR2 reads YYREEE (reference sequence). The CDR3 covers 14 residues. V lost 1 base and J 8 bases, leaving 13 bases between the germline ends. CDR3: CASSLRTDPDEQFF. The CDR3 DNA reads as TGTGCCAGCAGCTTGCGGACAGATCCAGATGAGCAGTTCTTC.

The rearrangement joins TRBV4-2 to TRBJ1-1, with D hard to call. The CDR3 is 14 residues long. The V gene's germline CDR1 is LGHNA and CDR2 YNFKEQ. The ends were cut back, 4 bases at V and 4 bases at J, with 13 bases in the middle. CDR3 DNA: TGTGCCAGCAGCCCCGACTTCCCAAGCACTGAAGCTTTCTTT. Translation: CASSPDFPSTEAFF.

In this sample, this clonotype turned up many times. The gene calls are TRBV29-1 and TRBJ2-2; D remains unclear. Per the germline V gene, CDR1 is SQVTM and CDR2 is ANQGSEA. Deletions cut 2 bases from V and 3 bases from J, with 4 bases between. The CDR3 runs to 12 residues. The CDR3 region has the DNA TGCAGCGTTGAACGGGACACCGGGGAGCTGTTTTTT. Its translation is CSVERDTGELFF.

This clonotype was counted at least ten times. The chain carries TRBV10-3 and TRBJ1-4; D is possibly TRBD1 (6 bases). The V and J ends lost 7 bases and 8 bases respectively, with 17 bases between them. The CDR3 contains 14 residues. Per the germline V gene, CDR1 is ENHRY and CDR2 is SYGVKD. CDR3 loop: CAIKDNREREKLFF. The CDR3 bases are TGTGCCATCAAGGACAACAGGGAGAGGGAAAAACTGTTTTTT.

This sequence joins TRBV11-2 and TRBJ2-1; D remains unclear. In germline, CDR1 is SGHAT, CDR2 FQNNGV. V lost 5 bases and J 6 bases, leaving 17 bases between the germline ends. This CDR3 spans 15 amino acids. In DNA form, the CDR3 reads TGTGCCAGCAGCCCCCCCCTCCGGACGTTCAATGAGCAGTTCTTC. Its translation: CASSPPLRTFNEQFF.

V gene TRBV20-1 combines with J gene TRBJ2-1; tentatively, D is TRBD2 (6 bases). The CDR3 is made up of 16 amino acids. Trimming removed 2 bases from V and 3 bases from J, with 17 bases in between. Germline V gives CDR1 DFQATT, CDR2 SNEGSKA (reference sequence). This chain's CDR3 is CSARTPSGAYYNEQFF. CDR3 DNA sequence: TGCAGTGCTAGAACCCCCTCGGGAGCCTACTACAATGAGCAGTTCTTC.

This clonotype showed up many times. The CDR3 here is CASSLGGPGANVLTF. The CDR3 bases are TGTGCCAGCAGCTTGGGAGGGCCTGGGGCCAACGTCCTGACTTTC. The V gene is TRBV5-6, the J gene TRBJ2-6; TRBD2 might be the D (5 bases). The CDR3 is 15 amino acids. Trimming stripped 0 bases from V and 2 bases from J, with 6 bases between. Germline V gene data show CDR1 as SGHDT and CDR2 as YYEEEE.

V gene TRBV18 combines with J gene TRBJ2-1; 8 bases match TRBD1. The CDR3 is made up of 14 amino acids. V dropped 0 bases and J dropped 8; count of bases not matched to a gene: 3. In germline, CDR1 is KGHSH, CDR2 LQKENI. This CDR3 reads CASSPPLTGDEQFF. CDR3 sequence (DNA): TGTGCCAGCTCACCACCCCTGACAGGGGATGAGCAGTTCTTC. Combining the CDR3 with reference TRBV18 and TRBJ2-1 gives the whole variable domain NAGVMQNPRHLVRRRGQEARLRCSPMKGHSHVYWYRQLPEEGLKFMVYLQKENIIDESGMPKERFSAEFPKEGPSILRIQQVVRGDSAAYFCASSPPLTGDEQFFGPGTRLTVL.

This clonotype has a handful of counts. The V call is TRBV3-1, the J call TRBJ2-5, with 10 bases aligning to TRBD2. The ends lost 1 base at V and 2 bases at J; junction bases unmatched: 7. CDR1 LGHDT and CDR2 YNNKEL come from the germline V gene (reference sequence). The CDR3 spans 17 residues. CDR3 protein: CASSQVIAGGGQETQYF. In nucleotides, the CDR3 is TGTGCCAGCAGCCAAGTGATAGCGGGGGGAGGGCAAGAGACCCAGTACTTC.

This clonotype was seen many times. The chain recombines TRBV10-3 with TRBJ1-5, with TRBD1 identical over 9 bases. The trim removed 4 bases at V and 6 bases at J, leaving 13 bases unmatched. CDR1 is ENHRY and CDR2 is SYGVKD in the germline V gene. The CDR3 consists of 17 residues. In nucleotides, the CDR3 is TGTGCCATCAGTGCCCCGGGACAGGGCCGCTGGGGTCAGCCCCAGCATTTT. It encodes CAISAPGQGRWGQPQHF.

In regard to this clonotype: It may be a read error: a sequence one base away is much more abundant. The chain combines TRBV5-5 with TRBJ2-1, with D perhaps TRBD2 (5 bases). The germline V gene encodes CDR1 SGHKS and CDR2 YYEKEE (reference sequence). The CDR3 is 16 residues long. The CDR3 DNA is TGTGTCAGCAGCTTGCCCGGGGAAGGCACCTACAATGAGCAGTTCTTC. This codes for CVSSLPGEGTYNEQFF.

This clonotype was seen many times. This chain joins TRBV12-3 or TRBV12-4 and TRBJ1-1; a possible D gene is TRBD1 (6 bases). Trimming removed 8 bases at V and 3 bases at J, with 16 bases between. CDR3 length: 14 amino acids. CDR3 in DNA: TGTGCCAGCGCCGAAACAGGGCCGTACACTGAAGCTTTCTTT. Residues: CASAETGPYTEAFF.

This clonotype was seen at least ten times. J is TRBJ1-1 and V is TRBV20-1; D is undetermined. The CDR3 contains 11 residues. Trimming cost V 6 bases and J 7 bases, with 12 bases left between them. Per the germline V gene, CDR1 is DFQATT and CDR2 is SNEGSKA (reference sequence). The CDR3 nucleotides are TGCAGTGCCTGCGGACCCTTTGAAGCTTTCTTT. This codes for CSACGPFEAFF.

This clonotype was observed at least ten times. The chain is built from TRBV28 and TRBJ1-2, with 10 nucleotides matching TRBD1. The germline V gene encodes CDR1 MDHEN and CDR2 SYDVKM. The CDR3 spans 13 residues. With V trimmed by 4 bases and J by 6 bases, 2 bases remained unmatched. CDR3 in amino acids: CASSSTGGDGYTF. The CDR3 coding sequence is TGTGCCAGCAGTTCGACAGGGGGCGATGGCTACACCTTC.

In its sample, this clonotype was seen a few times. The chain combines TRBV7-8 with TRBJ1-1; 10 bases map to TRBD1. Trimming removed 3 bases from V and 0 bases from J; junction bases left unmatched: 13. This CDR3 comprises 19 residues. Germline loops: CDR1 SGHVS, CDR2 FQNEAQ. The CDR3 DNA follows: TGTGCCAGCAGCTTCTTCACCGGGACAGGGGCTTTCATGAACACTGAAGCTTTCTTT. Its protein product is CASSFFTGTGAFMNTEAFF.

The table lists this clonotype with many counts. This rearrangement joins TRBV5-1 to TRBJ2-7, with a tentative D call TRBD1 (5 bases). The germline V and J ends were trimmed by 1 base and 3 bases, with 20 bases remaining between them. Germline V lookup: CDR1 SGHRS, CDR2 YFSETQ. The CDR3 consists of 17 residues. The CDR3 DNA reads TGCGCCAGCAGCTTGAGGGGCGCCACAGGATCAGGCTACGAGCAGTACTTC. Protein product: CASSLRGATGSGYEQYF.